The next 8 T cell receptor beta chains were all read from a single sample in a study of sequential checkpoint blockade in melanoma (dated 2019 in TCRdb). The intended sense of this specimen's treatment or condition label: randomized to nivolumab then ipilimumab (arm A) or the reverse (arm B). The method was the immunoSEQ multiplex PCR assay. TCRdb retrieved this table from immuneACCESS and kept in-frame rearrangements only. Not all clones are present; in checked studies, unresolved V genes account for under half, and no reason is known for the remainder. The sample contains about 12,000 clones, roughly 25% of them found a single time. Jointly, the top ten make up roughly 19% of the sample. The sequenced sample was tumor tissue (inferred from file names), obtained from a patient given nivolumab and ipilimumab in sequence. The receptors here all came from a human donor with melanoma.

V is TRBV5-1 and J is TRBJ2-1, with D possibly TRBD2 on 6 matching bases. V gave up 5 bases and J gave up 5 bases, with 17 bases separating them. CDR3 length: 15 amino acids. Germline CDR1 reads SGHRS; CDR2 reads YFSETQ. The CDR3 sequence: CASSQLAGPNNEQFF. As DNA, the CDR3 is TGCGCCAGCAGTCAGTTGGCGGGGCCTAACAATGAGCAGTTCTTC.

The rearrangement links TRBV19 to TRBJ1-1, with TRBD1 as a possible D gene (6 bases). Germline lookup yields CDR1 LNHDA and CDR2 SQIVND (reference sequence). The V and J ends lost 9 bases and 4 bases respectively, with 12 bases between them. This CDR3 is built from 12 residues. The CDR3 here is CASRGEGTEAFF. In DNA form, the CDR3 reads TGTGCCAGCAGGGGTGAGGGCACTGAAGCTTTCTTT.

The rearrangement joins TRBV12-5 to TRBJ1-3; 7 nucleotides agree with TRBD1. The CDR3 is 12 amino acids. Germline CDR1 reads LGHNT; CDR2 reads FRNRAP. In DNA form, the CDR3 reads TGTGCCAGCATTAGGGACAGCCCTAGCATATATTTT. Translating gives CASIRDSPSIYF.

The V call is TRBV28, the J call TRBJ1-4; TRBD1 matches at 8 bases. J lost 8 bases, V lost 8 bases, and 10 bases had no gene match. The CDR3 contains 14 residues. Germline-derived CDR1 and CDR2 are MDHEN and SYDVKM. DNA of the CDR3: TGTGCCAGCGGCCGAACAGGGGGGGACGAAAAACTGTTTTTT. This gives the protein CASGRTGGDEKLFF.

This clone was recorded once. The chain employs TRBV19 and TRBJ2-7; 7 bases are a match to TRBD1. This CDR3 is 15 amino acids long. J gave up 2 bases and V 3 bases, and 7 bases lay outside the gene matches. In germline, CDR1 is LNHDA, CDR2 SQIVND (reference sequence). The CDR3 bases are TGTGCCAGTAGTATCCCCGGGACAGCCACCTACGAGCAGTACTTC. This codes for CASSIPGTATYEQYF.

V gene TRBV19 combines with J gene TRBJ1-2; D uncertain. Germline-derived CDR1 and CDR2 are LNHDA and SQIVND (reference sequence). The CDR3 is 12 amino acids. Trimming left V 5 bases short and J 0 bases short, with 4 bases between. The CDR3 loop reads CASSYANYGYTF. For the CDR3, the DNA is TGTGCCAGTAGTTACGCTAACTATGGCTACACCTTC. The full variable domain, with the rest looked up from reference TRBV19 and TRBJ1-2, is DGGITQSPKYLFRKEGQNVTLSCEQNLNHDAMYWYRQDPGQGLRLIYYSQIVNDFQKGDIAEGYSVSREKKESFPLTVTSAQKNPTAFYLCASSYANYGYTFGSGTRLTVV.

This sequence joins TRBV5-1 and TRBJ2-3, with 9 nucleotides matching TRBD1. J was trimmed by 1 base and V by 0 bases; bases with no gene match: 0. The CDR3 covers 15 residues. Germline CDR1 and CDR2: SGHRS and YFSETQ. CDR3 bases: TGCGCCAGCAGCTTGGGGGACAGGGGCACAGATACGCAGTATTTT. Its protein is CASSLGDRGTDTQYF.

This clone was seen only a few times. The chain employs TRBV14 and TRBJ1-5; D call uncertain. Germline CDR1 reads SGHDN; CDR2 reads FVKESK. This CDR3 is 13 amino acids long. With 2 bases removed from V and 3 bases from J, the gap between germline ends came to 5 bases. The CDR3 region is CASSQLPNQPQHF. CDR3 sequence (DNA): TGTGCCAGCAGCCAACTACCCAATCAGCCCCAGCATTTT.